Listed here are 11 T cell receptor beta chains from one sample, sequenced in a study of blood T cell repertoires in COVID-19. Libraries were prepared by immunoSEQ multiplex PCR; TCRdb keeps only in-frame clonotypes and omits some of them. The sample lists roughly 250,000 clones; around 81% were seen once. Sequencing was done on a sample of peripheral blood. These receptors all come from a person aged 70 to 80 with COVID-19, enrolled during active disease.

V and J are TRBV27 and TRBJ1-2; 9 positions agree with TRBD1. Trimming cost V 6 bases and J 4 bases; bases outside gene matches: 9. CDR3 length equals 15 residues. The germline CDR1 and CDR2 sequences are MNHEY and SMNVEV (reference sequence). The CDR3 coding sequence is TGTGCCAGCAGAAAAACAGGGGGCGCGGTCTATGGCTACACCTTC. Its translation: CASRKTGGAVYGYTF.

The J gene is TRBJ2-7, the V gene TRBV7-2, with a tentative D call TRBD1 (7 bases). Trimming stripped 1 base from V and 2 bases from J, with 18 bases between. Germline V lookup: CDR1 SGHTA, CDR2 FQGNSA. This CDR3 comprises 17 residues. The CDR3 reads CASSLVAAGGTPYEQYF. The CDR3 DNA is TGTGCCAGCAGCTTAGTTGCGGCAGGGGGGACCCCCTACGAGCAGTACTTC.

The CDR3 nucleotides read TGCGCCAGCAGCCAGCGACAGGCGGGCAATTCACCCCTCCACTTT. It codes for CASSQRQAGNSPLHF. The genes are TRBV4-3 and TRBJ1-6; tentative D call: TRBD1 (6 bases). The length of the CDR3 is 15 residues. Trimming left V 3 bases short and J 7 bases short, with 13 bases between. Germline CDR1 is LGHNA and CDR2 is YSLEER.

The V call is TRBV4-1, the J call TRBJ2-5, with 16 bases matching TRBD2. The junction had 8 bases not matched to a gene; V was cut back by 0 bases and J by 4 bases. Per germline, CDR1 MGHRA and CDR2 YSYEKL. The CDR3 sequence is 19 residues long. The CDR3 DNA reads as TGCGCCAGCAGCCAAGACGGGACTAGCGGGAGGGCGTCGGGAGAGACCCAGTACTTC. Amino acid sequence: CASSQDGTSGRASGETQYF.

The rearrangement joins TRBV11-3 to TRBJ2-7, with D perhaps matching TRBD2 (5 bases). Germline V gene data show CDR1 as SGHNT and CDR2 as YENEEA. Trimming took 5 bases from V and 0 from J, leaving 11 bases between them. There are 14 residues in the CDR3. The CDR3 nucleotides read TGTGCCAGCAGCCCCGGACTCACCTCCTACGAGCAGTACTTC. Its translation is CASSPGLTSYEQYF.

This clone was detected only once. This chain joins TRBV3-1 (or the pseudogene TRBV3-2) and TRBJ1-4; D possibly corresponds to TRBD1 (5 bases). V lost 0 bases, J lost 8 bases, and 19 bases lay in between. The CDR3 consists of 17 residues. The germline V gene has CDR1 LGHDT and CDR2 YNNKEL (reference sequence). This CDR3 is CASSQDPEGKMVEKLFF. DNA for the CDR3: TGTGCCAGCAGCCAAGATCCGGAGGGGAAGATGGTGGAAAAACTGTTTTTT.

CDR3 in DNA: TGCGCCAGCAGCCGTCGGCGGCTAGCGGGGGGGCACAATGAGCAGTTCTTC. It specifies CASSRRRLAGGHNEQFF. The rearrangement joins TRBV4-3 to TRBJ2-1, with 12 bases fitting TRBD2. V shed 4 bases, J shed 5 bases, and the junction held 9 bases outside the gene matches. The CDR3 spans 17 residues. Germline V gives CDR1 LGHNA, CDR2 YSLEER.

The CDR3 here is CASSLAQERDGYTF. DNA for the CDR3: TGTGCCAGCAGTTTAGCGCAAGAGAGGGATGGCTACACCTTC. The rearrangement uses TRBV28 and TRBJ1-2; D unclear. The germline V gene encodes CDR1 MDHEN and CDR2 SYDVKM. This CDR3 spans 14 amino acids. V was pared by 2 bases and J by 6 bases, with 13 bases between.

This chain links TRBV5-5 with TRBJ2-2, with 7 bases lining up with TRBD2. This CDR3 is 19 amino acids long. Germline V gene data show CDR1 as SGHKS and CDR2 as YYEKEE (reference sequence). With 0 bases clipped from V and 2 bases from J, the junction kept 13 bases outside the gene matches. CDR3 amino acids: CASSLALVIAGPNTGELFF. In DNA, the CDR3 is TGTGCCAGCAGCTTGGCCTTGGTGATAGCGGGCCCTAACACCGGGGAGCTGTTTTTT.

The rearrangement links TRBV7-3 to TRBJ1-1; tentatively, D is TRBD1 (5 bases). The CDR3 has 14 residues. The germline V gene has CDR1 SGHTA and CDR2 FQGTGA. Trimming removed 6 bases at V and 7 bases at J, with 18 bases between. CDR3 loop: CASRKDTGDLEAFF. CDR3 DNA: TGTGCCAGCAGAAAGGACACGGGTGACCTTGAAGCTTTCTTT.

The chain carries TRBV24-1 and TRBJ2-1, with TRBD1 identical over 10 bases. V lost 4 bases and J lost 7; bases outside the gene matches: 9. Per the germline V gene, CDR1 is KGHDR and CDR2 is SFDVKD. The CDR3 runs to 16 residues. The CDR3 DNA reads TGTGCCACCAGTGACGTTGGGACAGGGGTCGGGAATGAGCAGTTCTTC. This gives the protein CATSDVGTGVGNEQFF.